The present TCR beta chain was sequenced within a study of blood T cell repertoires in COVID-19. Whole-study context: Sample material is recorded as cDNA or gDNA derived from T cells, B-cell-depleted T cells, or PBMCs.

The CDR3 is 16 amino acids. Germline-derived CDR1 and CDR2 are MNHNY and SVGAGI (reference sequence). Germline trimming cut 0 bases from V and 11 bases from J; bases unmatched to any gene: 10. In the study's own analysis: The assay estimated nucleated cells by amplifying reference gene primers. The repertoire was sequenced with immunoSEQ multiplex PCR; TCRdb's copy has only in-frame clones and lacks some. The V and J calls and clone size are taken from that table; D and trimming were inferred from the DNA. Of 310,000 or so clones listed, about nine tenths are singletons. The chain recombines TRBV6-6 with TRBJ1-4; 9 positions agree with TRBD1. The sequenced material came from peripheral blood. The receptor's source is a woman aged 50 to 60 who had recovered from COVID-19. The CDR3 DNA reads TGTGCCAGCAGTTACTCGCGGGACAGGGTGGTTCGGAAACTGTTTTTT. The encoded protein is CASSYSRDRVVRKLFF.